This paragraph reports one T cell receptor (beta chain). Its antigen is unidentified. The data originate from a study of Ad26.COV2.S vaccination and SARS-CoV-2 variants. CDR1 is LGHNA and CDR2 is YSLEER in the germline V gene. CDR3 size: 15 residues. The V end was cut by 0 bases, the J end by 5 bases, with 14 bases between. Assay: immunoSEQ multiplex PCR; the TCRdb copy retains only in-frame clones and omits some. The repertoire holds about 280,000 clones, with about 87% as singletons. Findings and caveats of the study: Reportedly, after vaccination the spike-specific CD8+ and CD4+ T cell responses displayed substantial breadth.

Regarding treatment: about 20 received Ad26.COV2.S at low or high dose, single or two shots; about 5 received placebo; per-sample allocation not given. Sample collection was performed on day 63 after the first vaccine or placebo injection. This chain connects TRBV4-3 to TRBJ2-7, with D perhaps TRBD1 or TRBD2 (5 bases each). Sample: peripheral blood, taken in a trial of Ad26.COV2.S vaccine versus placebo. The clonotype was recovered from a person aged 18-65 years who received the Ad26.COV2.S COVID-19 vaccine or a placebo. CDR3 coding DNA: TGCGCCAGCAGCCAAGACCGGCCAGGGCGGGACGAGCAGTACTTC. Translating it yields CASSQDRPGRDEQYF.